The entry below describes one TCR beta chain. Its antigen is currently unknown. CD8 memory was a combination of CD45RO+ cells and CCR7-negative CD45RA+ TemRA cells. The table came from immunoSEQ multiplex PCR; TCRdb's copy has only in-frame clones and leaves some out. The sample contains about 110,000 clones, about 63% of which appear only once. The sample originates from a study of shared clonotypes between healthy human individuals. General study results and limits: Estimated richness values were generally larger in naive subsets than in memory subsets.

This CDR3 spans 15 amino acids. Unmatched junction bases numbered 7, after V lost 3 bases and J lost 4 bases. Looked up from germline, CDR1 is SQVTM and CDR2 is ANQGSEA. The sequence came from a woman aged 25 to 39 in good health. The sample consisted of memory CD8+ T cells sorted from blood. The subset is: CD45RO+ cells pooled with CCR7-negative TemRA cells. The rearrangement links TRBV29-1 to TRBJ2-1, with 9 positions matching TRBD2. The CDR3 sequence is CSVEPGGRAYNEQFF. CDR3 coding DNA: TGCAGCGTTGAGCCTGGCGGGAGGGCTTACAATGAGCAGTTCTTC.